Listed below are T cell receptor beta chains from one sample, sequenced in a study of Ad26.COV2.S vaccination and SARS-CoV-2 variants. TCRdb's table, derived via immunoSEQ multiplex PCR, lists solely in-frame clones and lacks some. The table lists a few hundred thousand clones, approximately 89% of them singletons, with 2.5% to 3.5% in the top ten. Sequenced material: peripheral blood, taken in a trial of Ad26.COV2.S vaccine versus placebo. Receptor source: a person aged 18-65 years who received the Ad26.COV2.S COVID-19 vaccine or a placebo. Each CDR3 is given with its conserved first and last residue. D genes are given only for firm matches. Not every row has a clone size; where given, it reads once, few, many or a size class.

v_call: TRBV16; j_call: TRBJ1-2; clone_size: -; d_call: -; cdr3_aa: CASSQQANYGYTF; cdr3_nt: TGTGCCAGCAGCCAGCAAGCTAACTATGGCTACACCTTC
v_call: TRBV19; j_call: TRBJ1-6; clone_size: -; d_call: TRBD1; cdr3_aa: CASSWTGAENSPLHF; cdr3_nt: TGTGCCAGTAGTTGGACAGGGGCTGAGAATTCACCCCTCCACTTT
v_call: TRBV9; j_call: TRBJ2-3; clone_size: -; d_call: -; cdr3_aa: CASSAEGFFSTDTQYF; cdr3_nt: TGTGCCAGCAGCGCCGAGGGGTTTTTTAGCACAGATACGCAGTATTTT
v_call: TRBV29-1; j_call: TRBJ2-7; clone_size: -; d_call: -; cdr3_aa: CSVGRASYEQYF; cdr3_nt: TGCAGCGTTGGGAGAGCCTCCTACGAGCAGTACTTC
v_call: TRBV28; j_call: TRBJ1-2; clone_size: -; d_call: TRBD1; cdr3_aa: CASSLPGTGGVGGYTF; cdr3_nt: TGTGCCAGCAGTTTGCCCGGGACAGGGGGAGTTGGTGGCTACACCTTC
v_call: TRBV5-1; j_call: TRBJ1-2; clone_size: -; d_call: TRBD1; cdr3_aa: CASSLDGQGPYGYTF; cdr3_nt: TGCGCCAGCAGCTTGGACGGACAGGGTCCCTATGGCTACACCTTC
v_call: TRBV13; j_call: TRBJ1-1; clone_size: -; d_call: -; cdr3_aa: CASSTRQITEAFF; cdr3_nt: TGTGCCAGCAGCACCAGACAGATCACTGAAGCTTTCTTT
v_call: TRBV9; j_call: TRBJ1-5; clone_size: -; d_call: -; cdr3_aa: CASSVGGGYNQPQHF; cdr3_nt: TGTGCCAGCAGCGTAGGCGGTGGTTACAATCAGCCCCAGCATTTT
v_call: TRBV6-5; j_call: TRBJ1-3; clone_size: -; d_call: -; cdr3_aa: CASRPPQGAGNTIYF; cdr3_nt: TGTGCCTCACGCCCCCCACAGGGCGCTGGAAACACCATATATTTT
v_call: TRBV20-1; j_call: TRBJ2-7; clone_size: -; d_call: TRBD2; cdr3_aa: CSASRFGGRNYEQYF; cdr3_nt: TGCAGTGCTAGTCGATTTGGCGGGAGGAACTACGAGCAGTACTTC
v_call: TRBV19; j_call: TRBJ1-5; clone_size: -; d_call: TRBD1; cdr3_aa: CASSGGQGNQPQHF; cdr3_nt: TGTGCCAGTAGTGGGGGACAGGGCAATCAGCCCCAGCATTTT
v_call: TRBV5-6; j_call: TRBJ2-5; clone_size: -; d_call: -; cdr3_aa: CASSLGGQETQYF; cdr3_nt: TGTGCCAGCAGCTTGGGGGGCCAAGAGACCCAGTACTTC
v_call: TRBV7-2; j_call: TRBJ2-3; clone_size: -; d_call: TRBD2; cdr3_aa: CASTPASGWTDTQYF; cdr3_nt: TGTGCCAGCACCCCTGCTAGCGGCTGGACAGATACGCAGTATTTT
v_call: TRBV7-9; j_call: TRBJ1-3; clone_size: -; d_call: -; cdr3_aa: CASSPPVDTGNTIYF; cdr3_nt: TGTGCCAGCAGCCCGCCCGTGGACACTGGAAACACCATATATTTT
v_call: TRBV11-2; j_call: TRBJ2-1; clone_size: -; d_call: TRBD2; cdr3_aa: CASSQLAGPGHNEQFF; cdr3_nt: TGTGCCAGCAGCCAGCTAGCGGGCCCTGGCCACAATGAGCAGTTCTTC
v_call: TRBV27; j_call: TRBJ1-5; clone_size: few; d_call: -; cdr3_aa: CASSALQYSNQPQHF; cdr3_nt: TGTGCCAGCAGTGCACTCCAGTATAGCAATCAGCCCCAGCATTTT
v_call: TRBV5-3; j_call: TRBJ2-1; clone_size: -; d_call: -; cdr3_aa: CARSLCLNNEQFF; cdr3_nt: TGTGCCAGAAGCTTGTGCCTAAACAATGAGCAGTTCTTC
v_call: TRBV24-1; j_call: TRBJ1-5; clone_size: -; d_call: -; cdr3_aa: CATINYWGPQPQHF; cdr3_nt: TGTGCCACCATTAATTATTGGGGTCCTCAGCCCCAGCATTTT